A single sample gave rise to the 29 T cell receptor beta chains below, sequenced in a study of PD-1 blockade in mismatch repair-deficient tumors (dated by TCRdb to 2015 to 2018). The library was prepared using the immunoSEQ multiplex PCR assay. The table was pulled from immuneACCESS by TCRdb, which kept in-frame rearrangements only. Such tables lose some clones; where checked, under half of the loss comes from unresolved V genes, and the rest has no known cause. The sample table records more than 85,000 clones; about 79% of these occur just once. The ten most abundant clones make up approximately 6.5% of the sample. The source was peripheral blood, collected approximately 8 months after starting pembrolizumab. These receptors were obtained from an adult with mismatch repair-deficient cancer.

This clone was found once. The rearrangement links TRBV5-1 to TRBJ2-6, with TRBD2 as a possible D gene (5 bases). The CDR3 covers 15 residues. Trimming stripped 0 bases from V and 4 bases from J, with 8 bases between. Looked up from germline, CDR1 is SGHRS and CDR2 is YFSETQ. The CDR3 DNA reads TGCGCCAGCAGCTTGGGAGGGATCGGGGCCAACGTCCTGACTTTC. Its translation: CASSLGGIGANVLTF.

The CDR3 region has the DNA TGTGCCAGCAGGACAGGATACGAGCAGTACTTC. This codes for CASRTGYEQYF. The chain recombines TRBV7-2 with TRBJ2-7, with D maybe TRBD1 (6 bases). V was cut by 6 bases and J by 4 bases, with 7 bases left in between. This CDR3 has 11 residues. The germline V gene has CDR1 SGHTA and CDR2 FQGNSA.

Written as DNA, the CDR3 is TGTGCCAGCAGTTTTATGGGGCCCAACACAGATACGCAGTATTTT. Translated, it gives CASSFMGPNTDTQYF. The chain links TRBV28 to TRBJ2-3; maybe TRBD1 (5 bases). The germline V and J ends were trimmed by 3 bases and 2 bases, with 12 bases remaining between them. This CDR3 comprises 15 residues. Germline CDR1 is MDHEN and CDR2 is SYDVKM.

This clone was seen more than once but under ten times. The sample holds other DNA sequences that translate to the same CDR3. The J gene is TRBJ2-2, the V gene TRBV5-4; 8 bases line up with TRBD2. Germline lookup yields CDR1 SGHNT and CDR2 YYREEE (reference sequence). The V segment lost 3 bases and the J segment 6 bases; nucleotides outside the gene matches: 7. The CDR3 consists of 15 residues. The CDR3 DNA reads as TGTGCCAGCAGCTCGGGCGGGAGGAGGGCCGGGGAGCTGTTTTTT. Protein: CASSSGGRRAGELFF.

A single count supports this clone. The chain is built from TRBV12-5 and TRBJ2-1, with 8 bases aligning to TRBD2. Germline CDR1 LGHNT, CDR2 FRNRAP. With V trimmed by 0 bases and J by 5 bases, 9 bases remained unmatched. This CDR3 is built from 17 residues. The chain's CDR3 is CASGLVFETSAHNEQFF. As DNA, the CDR3 is TGTGCTAGTGGTTTGGTGTTCGAGACTAGCGCCCACAATGAGCAGTTCTTC.

The chain employs TRBV27 and TRBJ1-1, with D unresolved. The CDR3 is made up of 13 amino acids. Trimming stripped 6 bases from V and 0 bases from J, with 8 bases between. From germline, CDR1 is MNHEY and CDR2 SMNVEV (reference sequence). In DNA, the CDR3 is TGTGCCAGCAGCTTTTATATGAACACTGAAGCTTTCTTT. Translation gives CASSFYMNTEAFF.

Turning to this clone: Other DNA sequences in the same sample also yield this CDR3. V is TRBV19 and J is TRBJ1-2; a possible D gene is TRBD1 (5 bases). This CDR3 has 12 amino acids. Germline CDR1 LNHDA, CDR2 SQIVND (reference sequence). Trimming pared 5 bases from V and 7 bases from J, leaving 11 bases between. The CDR3, as DNA: TGTGCCAGTAGTCCTGGGACGCGTGGCTACACCTTC. This sequence encodes CASSPGTRGYTF.

This clone was seen a few times. The V and J genes are TRBV7-9 and TRBJ1-5, with D possibly matching TRBD1 (5 bases). Trimming cost V 5 bases and J 4 bases, with 18 bases left between them. Germline values: CDR1 SEHNR, CDR2 FQNEAQ (reference sequence). The CDR3 sequence is 16 residues long. DNA for the CDR3: TGTGCCAGCAGCCGATGGGACCGAGGAGGAAATCAGCCCCAGCATTTT. This sequence encodes CASSRWDRGGNQPQHF.

The V call is TRBV5-1, the J call TRBJ2-7, with D possibly being TRBD1 (6 bases). The CDR3 loop spans 15 amino acids. Germline-derived CDR1 and CDR2 are SGHRS and YFSETQ. V gave up 0 bases and J gave up 1 base, with 11 bases separating them. CDR3 nucleotide sequence: TGCGCCAGCAGCTTGGACAGGGTACCTTCCTACGAGCAGTACTTC. Translated: CASSLDRVPSYEQYF.

The rearrangement joins TRBV10-3 to TRBJ2-5, with 9 bases lining up with TRBD1. The germline V gene has CDR1 ENHRY and CDR2 SYGVKD. V lost 0 bases and J lost 4; bases outside the gene matches: 12. This CDR3 spans 18 amino acids. The CDR3 sequence is CAISESFGTGIWGETQYF. DNA for the CDR3: TGTGCCATCAGTGAGTCTTTCGGGACAGGGATTTGGGGAGAGACCCAGTACTTC.

The CDR3 nucleotides read TGTGCCAGCAGCTTGGACAAAAAGGCGGGCAGGTCTAATGAAAAACTGTTTTTT. It specifies CASSLDKKAGRSNEKLFF. The V and J genes are TRBV11-2 and TRBJ1-4; TRBD1 is a possible D gene (5 bases). V was clipped by 3 bases and J by 3 bases, with 20 bases between them. Looked up from germline, CDR1 is SGHAT and CDR2 is FQNNGV. The CDR3 spans 18 residues.

This clone showed up just once. The chain is built from TRBV6-1 and TRBJ1-2; D is undetermined. The CDR3 runs to 15 residues. The germline CDR1 and CDR2 sequences are MNHNS and SASEGT. Trimming stripped 2 bases from V and 2 bases from J, with 12 bases between. This CDR3 is CASSEIYRPNYGYTF. The DNA of the CDR3 is TGTGCCAGCAGTGAAATTTACAGACCGAACTATGGCTACACCTTC.

V usage is TRBV29-1 and J usage is TRBJ2-3; 7 nucleotides agree with TRBD1. The CDR3 spans 14 residues. CDR1 is SQVTM and CDR2 is ANQGSEA in the germline V gene. Trimming cost V 6 bases and J 0 bases; bases outside gene matches: 6. CDR3 DNA sequence: TGCAGCGTGGCTACAGGGGCTAGCACAGATACGCAGTATTTT. Protein: CSVATGASTDTQYF.

Only a few counts were recorded for this clone. V usage is TRBV30 and J usage is TRBJ1-2; 7 bases align to TRBD1. Germline V CDR1 and CDR2: GTSNPN, SVGIG (reference sequence). The V and J ends lost 3 bases and 8 bases, in that order; junction bases with no gene match: 15. The CDR3 is 15 residues long. CDR3 residues: CAWSPRGGGDGGYTF. The CDR3 DNA reads as TGTGCCTGGAGCCCTCGAGGAGGGGGCGATGGGGGCTACACCTTC.

The chain combines TRBV11-2 with TRBJ2-1, with 8 bases lining up with TRBD1. Germline V lookup: CDR1 SGHAT, CDR2 FQNNGV. The junction had 9 bases not matched to a gene; V was cut back by 4 bases and J by 4 bases. The CDR3 is 16 residues long. The CDR3 nucleotides are TGTGCCAGCAGCTCTTACAGGGGGGAAGTATACAATGAGCAGTTCTTC. This sequence encodes CASSSYRGEVYNEQFF. The full variable domain, with the rest looked up from reference TRBV11-2 and TRBJ2-1, is EAGVAQSPRYKIIEKRQSVAFWCNPISGHATLYWYQQILGQGPKLLIQFQNNGVVDDSQLPKDRFSAERLKGVDSTLKIQPAKLEDSAVYLCASSSYRGEVYNEQFFGPGTRLTVL.

This chain connects TRBV30 to TRBJ2-7; 9 nucleotides match TRBD2. Germline lookup yields CDR1 GTSNPN and CDR2 SVGIG (reference sequence). CDR3 length: 13 residues. Unmatched junction bases numbered 9, after V lost 5 bases and J lost 7 bases. DNA of the CDR3: TGTGCCTGGTCTAGCGGGGCTCCGGGGGAGCAGTACTTC. This translates into CAWSSGAPGEQYF.

The chain links TRBV6-6 to TRBJ2-3; D is ambiguous. From germline, CDR1 is MNHNY and CDR2 SVGAGI (reference sequence). This CDR3 is 16 amino acids long. V was pared by 6 bases and J by 4 bases, with 20 bases between. The CDR3 protein is CASSPPFSLSSDTQYF. CDR3 nucleotides: TGTGCCAGCAGCCCCCCCTTTAGCCTTTCATCAGATACGCAGTATTTT.

This rearrangement joins TRBV7-9 to TRBJ2-1; TRBD1 matches 8 bases. Germline V gene data show CDR1 as SEHNR and CDR2 as FQNEAQ (reference sequence). Trimming took 1 base from V and 6 from J; bases not matched to a gene: 11. The CDR3 extends over 17 amino acids. Here the CDR3 reads CASSLVGTGGSGNEQFF. Written as DNA, the CDR3 is TGTGCCAGCAGCTTAGTGGGAACAGGGGGTTCAGGCAATGAGCAGTTCTTC.

The rearrangement links TRBV7-9 to TRBJ1-4; D remains ambiguous. The CDR3 is 14 residues long. Germline values: CDR1 SEHNR, CDR2 FQNEAQ (reference sequence). The V gene lost 4 bases and the J gene lost 3 bases, with 9 bases spanning the gap. The CDR3 DNA reads TGTGCCAGCAGCTCGACCTACTCTAATGAAAAACTGTTTTTT. Translated, it gives CASSSTYSNEKLFF.

Here the CDR3 reads CASSHGARASAFF. CDR3 bases: TGTGCCAGCAGCCACGGGGCCAGGGCCAGCGCTTTCTTT. This rearrangement joins TRBV14 to TRBJ1-1, with D possibly matching TRBD1 (5 bases). Germline CDR1 and CDR2: SGHDN and FVKESK. V lost 3 bases and J 11 bases, leaving 16 bases between the germline ends. This CDR3 has 13 residues.

The chain joins TRBV6-6 to TRBJ2-3; maybe TRBD1 (5 bases). This CDR3 contains 15 residues. Trimming removed 4 bases at V and 2 bases at J, with 13 bases between. The germline gives CDR1 MNHNY, CDR2 SVGAGI (reference sequence). The CDR3 loop is CASSSMGLPTDTQYF. CDR3 nucleotide sequence: TGTGCCAGCAGTTCCATGGGGCTACCCACAGATACGCAGTATTTT.

V is TRBV6-5 and J is TRBJ2-1; TRBD2 matches at 11 bases. V was pared by 6 bases and J by 3 bases, with 4 bases of the junction left unmatched. This CDR3 contains 15 residues. Germline V CDR1 and CDR2: MNHEY, SVGAGI. The CDR3 coding sequence is TGTGCCAGCAGGTTAGCGGGGGGGGACTACAATGAGCAGTTCTTC. Translating gives CASRLAGGDYNEQFF.

V usage is TRBV5-1 and J usage is TRBJ2-3; 9 positions agree with TRBD2. Looked up from germline, CDR1 is SGHRS and CDR2 is YFSETQ. The CDR3 totals 15 residues. Losses at the gene ends were 4 bases for V and 3 bases for J; bases not matched to a gene: 6. The chain's CDR3 is CASSKGLAATDTQYF. The CDR3 nucleotides are TGCGCCAGCAGCAAGGGACTAGCAGCTACAGATACGCAGTATTTT.

This clone was seen a few times. V is TRBV7-2 and J is TRBJ1-2, with D perhaps matching TRBD1 (5 bases). The length of the CDR3 is 11 residues. From germline, CDR1 is SGHTA and CDR2 FQGNSA. The germline V and J ends were trimmed by 5 bases and 9 bases, with 10 bases remaining between them. As DNA, the CDR3 is TGTGCCAGCAGCCCAGGGTTGAGCTACACCTTC. Amino acid sequence: CASSPGLSYTF. Full variable domain (rest looked up from reference TRBV7-2 and TRBJ1-2): GAGVSQSPSNKVTEKGKDVELRCDPISGHTALYWYRQSLGQGLEFLIYFQGNSAPDKSGLPSDRFSAERTGGSVSTLTIQRTQQEDSAVYLCASSPGLSYTFGSGTRLTVV.

The chain's CDR3 is CSVEGARNTEAFF. Written as DNA, the CDR3 is TGCAGCGTTGAGGGGGCGAGGAACACTGAAGCTTTCTTT. V and J are TRBV29-1 and TRBJ1-1; TRBD1 is a possible D gene (6 bases). The germline gives CDR1 SQVTM, CDR2 ANQGSEA. V dropped 3 bases and J dropped 1 base, with 9 bases sitting between them. The CDR3 is made up of 13 amino acids. Full variable domain (rest looked up from reference TRBV29-1 and TRBJ1-1): SAVISQKPSRDICQRGTSLTIQCQVDSQVTMMFWYRQQPGQSLTLIATANQGSEATYESGFVIDKFPISRPNLTFSTLTVSNMSPEDSSIYLCSVEGARNTEAFFGQGTRLTVV.

The genes are TRBV7-9 and TRBJ2-3; D is perhaps TRBD2 (6 bases). The germline V gene has CDR1 SEHNR and CDR2 FQNEAQ (reference sequence). Trimming stripped 3 bases from V and 0 bases from J, with 10 bases between. The CDR3 covers 15 residues. The DNA for the CDR3 is TGTGCCAGCAGCTTCGGGACTGATAGCACAGATACGCAGTATTTT. Translation gives CASSFGTDSTDTQYF.

This chain connects TRBV9 to TRBJ2-1; 8 nucleotides align to TRBD2. Per germline, CDR1 SGDLS and CDR2 YYNGEE. The CDR3 is made up of 13 amino acids. J lost 6 bases, V lost 3 bases, and 2 bases had no gene match. Here the CDR3 DNA reads TGTGCCAGCAGCGCCGGGACTAGCAATGAGCAGTTCTTC. Translated, it gives CASSAGTSNEQFF.

The chain uses TRBV7-3 and TRBJ2-2, with TRBD1 matching over 7 bases. Looked up from germline, CDR1 is SGHTA and CDR2 is FQGTGA. CDR3 length: 16 residues. J was trimmed by 6 bases and V by 2 bases; bases with no gene match: 9. CDR3 region: CASSLRSGGNAGELFF. CDR3 coding DNA: TGTGCCAGCAGCTTACGGTCAGGGGGTAACGCCGGGGAGCTGTTTTTT.

This clone was counted only a few times. The rearrangement uses TRBV15 and TRBJ1-1; maybe TRBD1 (6 bases). CDR1 and CDR2 from the germline V gene are LNHNV and YYDKDF (reference sequence). The V gene lost 0 bases and the J gene lost 8 bases, with 10 bases spanning the gap. CDR3 length: 13 amino acids. Written as DNA, the CDR3 is TGTGCCACCAGCAGAGATGTGAGGGGGGAAGCTTTCTTT. Amino acid sequence: CATSRDVRGEAFF.